Listed below are T cell receptor beta chains from one sample, sequenced in a study of cytomegalovirus exposure and HLA in healthy donors. Method: immunoSEQ multiplex PCR; TCRdb's copy keeps in-frame clones and lacks some. The table counts approximately 200,000 clones; roughly 0.7% lies in the top ten. Sequencing used PBMCs. The origin of the receptors is a boy aged 5-17 years in good health and CMV-seronegative. Both conserved end residues are part of each CDR3. D genes are given only for firm matches.

d_gene	v_gene	j_gene	CDR3aa	CDR3nt
TRBD2	TRBV28	TRBJ2-3	CASSPGTSGGADTQYF	TGTGCCAGCAGTCCCGGGACTAGCGGGGGGGCAGATACGCAGTATTTT
TRBD1	TRBV14	TRBJ2-5	CASSQLKKGAWETQYF	TGTGCCAGCAGCCAGTTAAAGAAGGGGGCTTGGGAGACCCAGTACTTC
-	TRBV7-9	TRBJ2-3	CASSSPETRQDTQYF	TGTGCCAGCAGCTCGCCGGAGACTAGACAAGATACGCAGTATTTT
-	TRBV7-7	TRBJ2-7	CASSLSSGSYEQYF	TGTGCTAGCAGCCTATCATCGGGTTCCTACGAGCAGTACTTC
-	TRBV4-1	TRBJ2-7	CASSHPGRSYEQYF	TGCGCCAGCAGCCACCCTGGGAGATCCTACGAGCAGTACTTC
TRBD2	TRBV28	TRBJ2-7	CASSSPHVAGVYEQYF	TGTGCCAGCAGTTCCCCCCATGTAGCGGGGGTCTACGAGCAGTACTTC
-	TRBV6-5	TRBJ2-1	CASSYRGGIEQFF	TGTGCCAGCAGTTACAGGGGTGGTATTGAGCAGTTCTTC
-	TRBV9	TRBJ2-1	CASSVSFYNEQFF	TGTGCCAGCAGCGTGAGTTTTTACAATGAGCAGTTCTTC
-	TRBV14	TRBJ1-4	CASSALDRTTNEKLFF	TGTGCCAGCAGCGCCCTAGACCGGACAACTAATGAAAAACTGTTTTTT
-	TRBV9	TRBJ2-7	CASSVGSSYEQYF	TGTGCCAGCAGCGTAGGGAGCTCCTACGAGCAGTACTTC
-	TRBV19	TRBJ1-1	CASISGNTEAFF	TGTGCCAGTATAAGCGGGAACACTGAAGCTTTCTTT
-	TRBV19	TRBJ1-1	CASTPFGGSAEAFF	TGTGCCAGTACCCCCTTCGGGGGTTCCGCTGAAGCTTTCTTT
-	TRBV4-3	TRBJ1-4	CASSQAPLQGTNEKLFF	TGCGCCAGCAGCCAAGCCCCATTACAGGGAACTAATGAAAAACTGTTTTTT
TRBD2	TRBV30	TRBJ2-1	CAWSGASGSSYNEQFF	TGTGCCTGGAGTGGTGCTAGCGGGAGCTCCTACAATGAGCAGTTCTTC
TRBD1	TRBV7-3	TRBJ2-5	CASSQSGTAQETQYF	TGTGCCAGCAGCCAATCGGGGACAGCCCAAGAGACCCAGTACTTC
TRBD1	TRBV19	TRBJ1-1	CASSRGQGNTEAFF	TGTGCCAGTAGTAGAGGACAGGGAAACACTGAAGCTTTCTTT
-	TRBV7-7	TRBJ1-2	CASSQGDGYTF	TGTGCCAGCAGCCAGGGTGATGGCTACACCTTC
TRBD1	TRBV6-6	TRBJ1-5	CASTTPGGQGTQPQHF	TGTGCCAGCACCACGCCGGGGGGACAGGGCACTCAGCCCCAGCATTTT
TRBD2	TRBV6-5	TRBJ2-1	CASSSRGIPQNEQFF	TGTGCCAGCAGTTCGCGGGGGATCCCCCAAAATGAGCAGTTCTTC
TRBD2	TRBV7-9	TRBJ2-2	CATTLGLAGGTSTGELFF	TGTGCCACCACCCTCGGACTAGCGGGGGGGACGAGCACCGGGGAGCTGTTTTTT
-	TRBV7-6	TRBJ1-5	CASSPLRNQPQHF	TGTGCCAGCAGCCCCCTCCGCAATCAGCCCCAGCATTTT
TRBD1	TRBV5-6	TRBJ1-2	CASSAQDRPNRDGYTF	TGTGCCAGCAGCGCCCAGGACAGGCCTAATCGGGATGGCTACACCTTC
-	TRBV13	TRBJ1-1	CASSLRQFPQAFF	TGTGCCAGCAGCTTAAGACAGTTCCCCCAAGCTTTCTTT
-	TRBV5-8	TRBJ1-1	CASTPVTGSYTETEAFF	TGTGCCAGCACCCCGGTTACAGGATCCTACACTGAAACTGAAGCTTTCTTT
TRBD1	TRBV25-1	TRBJ2-7	CASSRDRAYEQYF	TGTGCCAGCAGCCGGGACAGGGCCTACGAGCAGTACTTC
-	TRBV6-1	TRBJ1-6	CASSEIGGDSPLHF	TGTGCCAGCAGTGAAATAGGGGGGGATTCACCCCTCCACTTT
TRBD2	TRBV11-2	TRBJ2-7	CASSPRTLTSGGDYEQYF	TGTGCCAGCAGCCCCAGGACCTTGACTAGCGGGGGGGACTACGAGCAGTACTTC